This section outlines one TCR beta chain sequence together with its context. Antigen unknown. This sample is part of a study of shared clonotypes between healthy human individuals. Study-wide results and caveats: Only a few donors were included, so the genetic and exposure-history diversity represented was limited.

Each cell subset's genomic DNA was divided evenly among several immunoSEQ plates. The method was immunoSEQ multiplex PCR; TCRdb's version includes in-frame clones alone and lacks a portion of them. The sample yields around 1.5 million clones, 95% to 99% seen once. Donors included only healthy HIV-negative adults lacking recent acute infections or vaccinations. Adult Caucasians living in Nashville, Tennessee made up all of the donors. The V gene's germline CDR1 is SGHNT and CDR2 YENEEA. V was clipped by 4 bases and J by 1 base, with 11 bases between them. This CDR3 is built from 15 residues. This receptor was obtained from a man aged 30-40 years in good health. The chain is built from TRBV11-3 and TRBJ1-5; the D is unclear. The specimen sequenced was naive CD4+ T cells sorted from blood. Subset specified: CD45RA+ positively selected. For the CDR3, the DNA is TGTGCCAGCAGCTCCCAGTTGGGAAGCAATCAGCCCCAGCATTTT. This gives the protein CASSSQLGSNQPQHF.